The 5 T cell receptor beta chains in this list originate from one sample, sequenced in a study of blood T cell repertoires in COVID-19. Assay: immunoSEQ multiplex PCR; the TCRdb copy retains only in-frame clones and omits some. The sample holds 110,000 to 150,000 clones, about 80% seen once. The sequenced sample was PBMCs or T cells enriched from blood (not recorded which). The receptor set was obtained from a woman aged 45-65 years who had recovered from COVID-19.

This clone was seen more than once but under ten times. This chain links TRBV7-9 with TRBJ1-1; D gene uncertain. Germline lookup yields CDR1 SEHNR and CDR2 FQNEAQ (reference sequence). The CDR3 is 11 amino acids. V was cut by 2 bases and J by 12 bases, with 10 bases left in between. The CDR3 region is CASSLTLASFF. CDR3 DNA sequence: TGTGCCAGCAGCTTAACCCTCGCGTCTTTCTTT.

This sequence joins TRBV19 and TRBJ1-5; tentatively, D is TRBD1 (5 bases). Trimming pared 5 bases from V and 0 bases from J, leaving 8 bases between. Germline CDR1 reads LNHDA; CDR2 reads SQIVND (reference sequence). CDR3 length equals 14 residues. Here the CDR3 reads CASSGRVSNQPQHF. CDR3 nucleotide sequence: TGTGCCAGTAGTGGCAGGGTTAGCAATCAGCCCCAGCATTTT.

The chain uses TRBV5-4 and TRBJ2-2; D is unclear. The CDR3 extends over 15 amino acids. V was cut by 1 base and J by 0 bases, with 7 bases left in between. CDR1 is SGHNT and CDR2 is YYREEE in the germline V gene (reference sequence). CDR3: CASSLQFANTGELFF. CDR3 DNA sequence: TGTGCCAGCAGCTTGCAGTTCGCGAACACCGGGGAGCTGTTTTTT. The full variable domain, completed using reference TRBV5-4 and TRBJ2-2, is ETGVTQSPTHLIKTRGQQVTLRCSSQSGHNTVSWYQQALGQGPQFIFQYYREEENGRGNFPPRFSGLQFPNYSSELNVNALELDDSALYLCASSLQFANTGELFFGEGSRLTVL.

In its sample, this clone was seen a few times. V gene TRBV5-4 combines with J gene TRBJ2-1, with a weak D call TRBD1 (6 bases). Germline loops: CDR1 SGHNT, CDR2 YYREEE (reference sequence). The CDR3 totals 15 residues. V was clipped by 0 bases and J by 5 bases, with 12 bases between them. The CDR3: CASSLDPRDNNEQFF. The CDR3 nucleotides are TGTGCCAGCAGCTTGGATCCAAGGGACAACAATGAGCAGTTCTTC.

The chain couples TRBV5-6 to TRBJ1-4; D remains ambiguous. The V end lost 1 base, the J end lost 5 bases, and 9 bases lay between the germline ends. Germline assignment: CDR1 SGHDT and CDR2 YYEEEE. This CDR3 is 14 amino acids long. The CDR3 DNA reads TGTGCCAGCAGCTTGAATATGGAGAATGAAAAACTGTTTTTT. Its translation is CASSLNMENEKLFF.